The 29 T cell receptor beta chains below come from one sample, sequenced in a study of blood T cells in healthy people across ages. For the second PCR, which ran for about 7 to 11 cycles, a sample-barcoded 5' primer and a J-beta primer mix were used. TCRdb called the 5' RACE reads again in MiXCR, with one record for every CDR3 protein. The sample comprises hundreds of thousands of distinct CDR3 sequences, 58% of which are singletons, and 20% to 25% rests with the top ten. Material: blood. All receptors derive from a man in his thirties or forties in good health.

The chain uses TRBV7-2 and TRBJ2-4, with a possible D match to TRBD2 (6 bases). The CDR3 is 14 amino acids. The germline V gene has CDR1 SGHTA and CDR2 FQGNSA. Trimming removed 2 bases at V and 11 bases at J, with 16 bases between. The CDR3 region is CASSLSSGTRFQYF. CDR3 DNA: TGTGCCAGCAGCTTAAGTTCCGGGACTCGATTTCAGTACTTC.

This chain uses TRBV27 with TRBJ2-7; possibly TRBD2 for D (6 bases). Trimming stripped 0 bases from V and 2 bases from J, with 11 bases between. This CDR3 has 15 residues. CDR1 MNHEY and CDR2 SMNVEV come from the germline V gene (reference sequence). The CDR3 DNA sequence: TGTGCCAGCAGTTTATCATCGGGAGAAGCCTACGAGCAGTACTTC. Protein: CASSLSSGEAYEQYF.

The CDR3 region has the DNA TGCGCCAGCAGCGCACAGAAGTACCAAGAGACCCAGTACTTC. It is translated as CASSAQKYQETQYF. The chain employs TRBV5-1 and TRBJ2-5; D is unresolved. The CDR3 spans 14 residues. Looked up from germline, CDR1 is SGHRS and CDR2 is YFSETQ. V lost 4 bases and J 0 bases, leaving 10 bases between the germline ends.

There are many counts of this clonotype. This chain uses TRBV3-1 with TRBJ2-4, with a tentative D call TRBD2 (6 bases). CDR1 is LGHDT and CDR2 is YNNKEL in the germline V gene (reference sequence). The CDR3 contains 15 residues. V was cut by 4 bases and J by 6 bases, with 16 bases left in between. The CDR3, as DNA: TGTGCCAGCAGCCCACCGGGGGAGTCCCGAAACATTCAGTACTTC. It is translated as CASSPPGESRNIQYF.

The table lists this clonotype with a few counts. The rearrangement joins TRBV5-1 to TRBJ2-1, with D possibly TRBD1 on 6 matching bases. The germline CDR1 and CDR2 sequences are SGHRS and YFSETQ. Deletions cut 0 bases from V and 5 bases from J, with 12 bases between. The CDR3 has 15 amino acids. The CDR3 DNA follows: TGCGCCAGCAGCTTGGGGGCAGGGGCCAACAATGAGCAGTTCTTC. Protein sequence: CASSLGAGANNEQFF.

Points on this clonotype: A much larger clone differs from this one at a single base, so this may be a read error. The chain links TRBV7-2 to TRBJ2-3; tentatively, D is TRBD2 (6 bases). CDR1 is SGHTA, CDR2 FQGNSA, per germline. Trimming cost V 6 bases and J 6 bases, with 22 bases left between them. The CDR3 runs 16 residues. Here the CDR3 DNA reads TGTGCCAGCAGATACACTTGCGGGACGATGTTCGATACGCAGTATTTT. This codes for CASRYTCGTMFDTQYF.

This clonotype has only a few counts. The chain recombines TRBV5-1 with TRBJ2-6; 9 bases agree with TRBD1. CDR3 size: 19 residues. CDR1 is SGHRS, CDR2 YFSETQ, per germline. V lost 1 base and J lost 0; bases outside the gene matches: 8. CDR3 sequence reads: CASSLPLDRGPSGANVLTF. The CDR3 bases are TGCGCCAGCAGCTTGCCGTTGGACAGGGGCCCCTCTGGGGCCAACGTCCTGACTTTC. Supplemented by reference TRBV5-1 and TRBJ2-6, the full variable domain reads KAGVTQTPRYLIKTRGQQVTLSCSPISGHRSVSWYQQTPGQGLQFLFEYFSETQRNKGNFPGRFSGRQFSNSRSEMNVSTLELGDSALYLCASSLPLDRGPSGANVLTFGAGSRLTVL.

The chain employs TRBV9 and TRBJ2-3, with 11 nucleotides matching TRBD2. This CDR3 is 15 amino acids long. Unmatched junction bases numbered 5, after V lost 3 bases and J lost 5 bases. Germline V gene data show CDR1 as SGDLS and CDR2 as YYNGEE. CDR3 nucleotide sequence: TGTGCCAGCAGCGCGACTAGCGGGGATGGAGATACGCAGTATTTT. Translated, it gives CASSATSGDGDTQYF.

The chain has TRBV5-5 and TRBJ2-3; D perhaps matches TRBD2 (6 bases). The CDR3 extends over 12 amino acids. Germline V CDR1 and CDR2: SGHKS, YYEKEE (reference sequence). Trimming removed 7 bases from V and 7 bases from J, with 13 bases in between. Written as DNA, the CDR3 is TGTGCCAGCGGCTCCGGGGGTTATACGCAGTATTTT. Amino acid sequence: CASGSGGYTQYF.

This chain uses TRBV5-1 with TRBJ2-7; no clear D. Trimming removed 0 bases at V and 6 bases at J, with 13 bases between. This CDR3 is 14 amino acids long. Per germline, CDR1 SGHRS and CDR2 YFSETQ. DNA for the CDR3: TGCGCCAGCAGCTTGGCACCCACTCTCGGCGAGCAGTACTTC. This gives the protein CASSLAPTLGEQYF.

The V gene is TRBV4-2, the J gene TRBJ2-7, with TRBD2 matching over 9 bases. Per the germline V gene, CDR1 is LGHNA and CDR2 is YNFKEQ. Trimming removed 1 base from V and 2 bases from J; junction bases left unmatched: 9. The length of the CDR3 is 17 residues. CDR3 residues: CASSQVLGLAGTYEQYF. In DNA, the CDR3 is TGTGCCAGCAGCCAAGTTCTCGGGCTAGCGGGAACCTACGAGCAGTACTTC.

This chain connects TRBV10-3 to TRBJ1-6, with TRBD1 identical over 9 bases. Per the germline V gene, CDR1 is ENHRY and CDR2 is SYGVKD. J was trimmed by 8 bases and V by 8 bases; bases with no gene match: 7. This CDR3 spans 14 amino acids. CDR3 sequence (DNA): TGTGCCATCCGCCGGGACAGGGAGGATTCACCCCTCCACTTT. Protein sequence: CAIRRDREDSPLHF.

The J gene is TRBJ1-2, the V gene TRBV7-2; D is unresolved. In germline, CDR1 is SGHTA, CDR2 FQGNSA. The CDR3 contains 15 residues. The V and J ends lost 5 bases and 3 bases respectively, with 16 bases between them. CDR3 nucleotides: TGTGCCAGCAGCCTAAGTTCGGCGAACTACTATGGCTACACCTTC. Its protein is CASSLSSANYYGYTF.

The chain is built from TRBV11-2 and TRBJ2-1; 7 nucleotides line up with TRBD2. The J call is in doubt because the DNA end fits TRBJ2-7 better. Germline V CDR1 and CDR2: SGHAT, FQNNGV. The CDR3 loop spans 13 amino acids. This chain's CDR3 is CASQAGFNNEQYF. The CDR3 DNA is TGTGCCTCTCAAGCGGGATTTAACAATGAGCAGTACTTC.

The genes are TRBV10-3 and TRBJ2-1; D might be TRBD1 or TRBD2, each matching 5 bases. The CDR3 runs to 15 residues. Germline assignment: CDR1 ENHRY and CDR2 SYGVKD. V lost 4 bases, J lost 4 bases, and 14 bases lay in between. The CDR3 region has the DNA TGTGCCATCAGTGGGGGTCTTGGGGGTTACAATGAGCAGTTCTTC. It yields the protein CAISGGLGGYNEQFF.

This clonotype was picked up a small number of times. The rearrangement joins TRBV10-3 to TRBJ2-7; D gene ambiguous. CDR1 is ENHRY, CDR2 SYGVKD, per germline. This CDR3 contains 15 residues. The V end was cut by 0 bases, the J end by 2 bases, with 11 bases between. CDR3 sequence reads: CAISESPGPAYEQYF. Here the CDR3 DNA reads TGTGCCATCAGTGAGTCCCCCGGACCCGCCTACGAGCAGTACTTC.

This clonotype has a handful of counts. The chain combines TRBV20-1 with TRBJ2-4, with D uncertain. The J call may not be correct, given that the DNA end is closer to TRBJ2-5. Germline V gene sequence: CDR1 DFQATT, CDR2 SNEGSKA (reference sequence). This CDR3 is built from 12 residues. Here the CDR3 DNA reads TGCAGTGCTAGAGCCCTACGGGAGACCCAGTACTTC. It specifies CSARALRETQYF.

This chain connects TRBV4-2 to TRBJ2-7, with 7 bases lining up with TRBD1. The CDR3 covers 17 residues. V shed 2 bases, J shed 3 bases, and the junction held 13 bases outside the gene matches. CDR1 and CDR2 (germline): LGHNA, YNFKEQ. This chain's CDR3 is CASSQSLAGTVSYEQYF. In DNA form, the CDR3 reads TGTGCCAGCAGCCAAAGCCTCGCCGGGACAGTGAGCTACGAGCAGTACTTC.

The chain is built from TRBV20-1 and TRBJ2-3, with TRBD2 as a possible D gene (6 bases). This CDR3 contains 14 residues. Trimming left V 5 bases short and J 4 bases short, with 16 bases between. Germline CDR1 DFQATT, CDR2 SNEGSKA (reference sequence). The CDR3 DNA reads as TGCAGTGCTGGCATCGAGGGACTCTCAGATACGCAGTATTTT. Protein product: CSAGIEGLSDTQYF.

The chain couples TRBV21-1 to TRBJ2-4; the tabulated D call, TRBD1, remains unverified against the DNA. TRBV21-1 is assigned pseudogene status. The CDR3 extends over 17 amino acids. This CDR3 reads CASSPGGGRLAKNIQYF. CDR3 in DNA: TGTGCCAGCAGCCCGGGCGGCGGAAGGCTAGCCAAAAACATTCAGTACTTC.

This rearrangement joins TRBV20-1 to TRBJ2-5; 10 nucleotides match TRBD2. Per germline, CDR1 DFQATT and CDR2 SNEGSKA (reference sequence). V shed 7 bases and J 1 base; nucleotides not matched to a gene: 6. The CDR3 sequence is 14 residues long. The CDR3 sequence: CSGFASGGQETQYF. The CDR3 nucleotides read TGCAGTGGTTTTGCTAGCGGGGGCCAAGAGACCCAGTACTTC.

The CDR3 reads CASSLDQGWSPLHF. The CDR3 DNA is TGTGCCAGCAGTTTGGATCAGGGGTGGTCACCCCTCCACTTT. J is TRBJ1-6 and V is TRBV12-3 or TRBV12-4; weak D call: TRBD1 (6 bases). V gave up 3 bases and J gave up 10 bases, with 13 bases separating them. The CDR3 sequence is 14 residues long.

V is TRBV9 and J is TRBJ2-7; a possible D gene is TRBD1 (5 bases). Per germline, CDR1 SGDLS and CDR2 YYNGEE. The CDR3 spans 14 residues. V shed 1 base and J shed 5 bases, with 13 bases lying between them. CDR3 DNA sequence: TGTGCCAGCAGCGTAAGTGGGCAGGGTAACGAGCAGTACTTC. It codes for CASSVSGQGNEQYF.

This clonotype was counted a few times. The chain has TRBV7-9 and TRBJ2-5, with D hard to call. The ends were cut back, 1 base at V and 5 bases at J, with 14 bases in the middle. CDR1 SEHNR and CDR2 FQNEAQ come from the germline V gene (reference sequence). This CDR3 is built from 15 residues. Here the CDR3 DNA reads TGTGCCAGCAGCTTAGGTCCAGTCGCTGGGGAGACCCAGTACTTC. Translation: CASSLGPVAGETQYF.

This clonotype was counted between two and nine times. The chain recombines TRBV20-1 with TRBJ2-7; D tentatively fits TRBD1 or TRBD2 (6 bases each). The CDR3 runs 13 residues. Germline loops: CDR1 DFQATT, CDR2 SNEGSKA (reference sequence). Trimming stripped 3 bases from V and 2 bases from J, with 11 bases between. For the CDR3, the DNA is TGCAGTGCTAGTAAGGGGGAGGCCTACGAGCAGTACTTC. Amino acid sequence: CSASKGEAYEQYF.

The chain joins TRBV28 to TRBJ2-1; tentatively, D is TRBD2 (5 bases). The CDR3 length is 16 residues. V dropped 6 bases and J dropped 11 bases, with 26 bases sitting between them. The germline CDR1 and CDR2 sequences are MDHEN and SYDVKM. The CDR3, as DNA: TGTGCCAGCAGCAAAGATGGGGAGAGCCAAAACCCGAAGCAGTTCTTC. Protein sequence: CASSKDGESQNPKQFF.

The chain uses TRBV12-3 or TRBV12-4 and TRBJ1-2; the D gene is possibly TRBD1 (5 bases). V was clipped by 2 bases and J by 6 bases, with 16 bases between them. The CDR3 totals 15 residues. Written as DNA, the CDR3 is TGTGCCAGCAGTTTAATCCCCCCGACAGAGCATGGCTACACCTTC. It codes for CASSLIPPTEHGYTF.

This clonotype was picked up a small number of times. The CDR3 reads CSAFRRSGRTTAQETQYF. DNA for the CDR3: TGCAGTGCCTTCCGCAGGTCGGGGAGGACTACCGCTCAAGAGACCCAGTACTTC. The chain carries TRBV20-1 and TRBJ2-5; D might be TRBD2 (6 bases). Germline lookup yields CDR1 DFQATT and CDR2 SNEGSKA (reference sequence). The CDR3 sequence is 18 residues long. Trimming removed 6 bases from V and 2 bases from J, with 28 bases in between.

Ten or more counts support this clonotype. The J gene is TRBJ2-5, the V gene TRBV28; 7 bases are shared with TRBD1. After removal of 2 bases from V and 4 bases from J, the junction contained 1 base not matched to a gene. Germline CDR1 is MDHEN and CDR2 is SYDVKM. The CDR3 is made up of 13 amino acids. CDR3 nucleotide sequence: TGTGCCAGCAGTTTAAGACAGGGAGAGACCCAGTACTTC. It specifies CASSLRQGETQYF.